A single sample is the source of the 32 T cell receptor beta chains below, sequenced in a study of blood T cell repertoires in COVID-19. Clones were read by immunoSEQ multiplex PCR, and TCRdb kept only the in-frame ones, dropping some. The data contain more than 110,000 clones, around 89% of them singletons. Sequencing was carried out using peripheral blood. These receptors were taken from a man aged 55 to 70 with active or convalescent COVID-19.

The CDR3 spells CSVEELTGYEQYF. In DNA, the CDR3 is TGCAGCGTTGAAGAACTGACGGGCTACGAGCAGTACTTC. The V call is TRBV29-1, the J call TRBJ2-7; the D is unclear. The CDR3 is made up of 13 amino acids. V was clipped by 0 bases and J by 3 bases, with 9 bases between them. Germline V gene sequence: CDR1 SQVTM, CDR2 ANQGSEA.

The chain combines TRBV4-1 with TRBJ2-5, with unresolved D. This CDR3 comprises 15 residues. Germline V CDR1 and CDR2: MGHRA, YSYEKL. V was cut by 4 bases and J by 5 bases, with 17 bases left in between. The chain's CDR3 is CASSLLSHPAETQYF. The DNA of the CDR3 is TGCGCCAGCAGCCTCCTGTCCCACCCCGCGGAGACCCAGTACTTC.

The chain combines TRBV5-1 with TRBJ2-5; possibly TRBD1 for D (6 bases). The CDR3 runs to 12 residues. V was shortened by 4 bases and J by 4 bases, with 8 bases between the two germline ends. From germline, CDR1 is SGHRS and CDR2 YFSETQ. CDR3 in amino acids: CASSGQLETQYF. For the CDR3, the DNA is TGCGCCAGCAGCGGACAGTTAGAGACCCAGTACTTC.

V gene TRBV6-5 combines with J gene TRBJ1-1; 10 nucleotides line up with TRBD1. The CDR3 consists of 15 residues. V shed 7 bases, J shed 0 bases, and the junction held 5 bases outside the gene matches. Germline CDR1 reads MNHEY; CDR2 reads SVGAGI. Written as DNA, the CDR3 is TGTGCCAGCATGACAGGGGGCCGAATGAACACTGAAGCTTTCTTT. Its protein product is CASMTGGRMNTEAFF.

This chain connects TRBV27 to TRBJ1-4; D is perhaps TRBD1 (6 bases). The germline V gene encodes CDR1 MNHEY and CDR2 SMNVEV (reference sequence). Trimming left V 11 bases short and J 7 bases short, with 20 bases between. This CDR3 comprises 14 residues. The DNA for the CDR3 is TGTGCCCCACCGGGTAAGGGGGATGGTGAAAAACTGTTTTTT. Its protein is CAPPGKGDGEKLFF.

This chain uses TRBV24-1 with TRBJ2-1; no definite D call. The CDR3 sequence is 17 residues long. Between the trimmed V and J ends, which lost 3 bases and 4 bases, there was a span of 18 bases. CDR1 and CDR2 from the germline V gene are KGHDR and SFDVKD. The CDR3 reads CATSDRPPRQRYNEQFF. CDR3 DNA: TGTGCCACCAGTGATCGCCCCCCGCGGCAACGGTACAATGAGCAGTTCTTC.

This chain connects TRBV11-2 to TRBJ2-7; no reliable D call. Germline V gives CDR1 SGHAT, CDR2 FQNNGV. V gave up 5 bases and J gave up 7 bases, with 27 bases separating them. The CDR3 totals 17 residues. In nucleotides, the CDR3 is TGTGCCAGCAGCCCGGAGAGCCAAGCAGACGTCCGGAGAGAGCAGTACTTC. Its protein product is CASSPESQADVRREQYF.

The genes are TRBV7-2 and TRBJ1-3; D unresolved. Between the trimmed V and J ends, which lost 6 bases and 1 base, there was a span of 13 bases. The CDR3 covers 15 residues. Germline assignment: CDR1 SGHTA and CDR2 FQGNSA. The CDR3 here is CASRGDGSSGNTIYF. The CDR3, as DNA: TGTGCCAGCAGGGGAGACGGATCATCTGGAAACACCATATATTTT. Full variable domain (outside the CDR3, taken from reference TRBV7-2 and TRBJ1-3): GAGVSQSPSNKVTEKGKDVELRCDPISGHTALYWYRQSLGQGLEFLIYFQGNSAPDKSGLPSDRFSAERTGGSVSTLTIQRTQQEDSAVYLCASRGDGSSGNTIYFGEGSWLTVV.

The chain links TRBV3-1 (or the pseudogene TRBV3-2) to TRBJ2-7; D might be TRBD2 (6 bases). V was cut by 3 bases and J by 6 bases, with 15 bases left in between. The CDR3 is 14 residues long. Germline V gene data show CDR1 as LGHDT and CDR2 as YNNKEL (reference sequence). This chain's CDR3 is CASSHRTTWGEQYF. The CDR3 nucleotides read TGTGCCAGCAGCCACAGGACTACCTGGGGCGAGCAGTACTTC.

Here the CDR3 reads CATSQGGVDEKLFF. As DNA, the CDR3 is TGTGCCACCAGTCAGGGAGGGGTGGATGAAAAACTGTTTTTT. The chain joins TRBV24-1 to TRBJ1-4; maybe TRBD1 (5 bases). CDR1 and CDR2 from the germline V gene are KGHDR and SFDVKD. This CDR3 is built from 14 residues. The ends were cut back, 6 bases at V and 6 bases at J, with 13 bases in the middle.

The chain couples TRBV28 to TRBJ2-7; possible D gene TRBD2, 6 bases. The CDR3 length is 16 residues. CDR1 MDHEN and CDR2 SYDVKM come from the germline V gene. The germline V and J ends were trimmed by 3 bases and 1 base, with 16 bases remaining between them. The CDR3 nucleotides read TGTGCCAGCAGTTTTGGCGGAAGCGGGCCATCCTACGAGCAGTACTTC. This translates into CASSFGGSGPSYEQYF.

CDR3 DNA sequence: TGTGCCGGGGACTGGCGGAGTTACAATGAGCAGTTCTTC. It codes for CAGDWRSYNEQFF. This chain uses TRBV28 with TRBJ2-1, with TRBD2 as a possible D gene (6 bases). The germline V and J ends were trimmed by 11 bases and 4 bases, with 15 bases remaining between them. This CDR3 comprises 13 residues. Germline CDR1 reads MDHEN; CDR2 reads SYDVKM.

The gene calls are TRBV6-6 and TRBJ2-3; 13 bases are a match to TRBD2. The CDR3 length is 16 residues. Germline trimming cut 4 bases from V and 5 bases from J; bases unmatched to any gene: 6. From germline, CDR1 is MNHNY and CDR2 SVGAGI (reference sequence). The CDR3: CASSLTSGGQGDTQYF. CDR3 DNA: TGTGCCAGCAGTTTGACTAGCGGGGGGCAGGGAGATACGCAGTATTTT.

This clone was found once. The chain carries TRBV6-2 or TRBV6-3 and TRBJ2-7; D ambiguous. V lost 2 bases, J lost 2 bases, and 13 bases lay in between. Germline CDR1 and CDR2: MNHEY and SVGEGT. CDR3 length equals 15 residues. This CDR3 is CASSYTETGAYEQYF. In DNA, the CDR3 is TGTGCCAGCAGTTACACCGAAACCGGAGCCTACGAGCAGTACTTC.

This chain connects TRBV30 to TRBJ2-7; possible D gene TRBD1, 6 bases. This CDR3 is built from 15 residues. The V gene's germline CDR1 is GTSNPN and CDR2 SVGIG (reference sequence). V was cut by 5 bases and J by 3 bases, with 20 bases left in between. CDR3 bases: TGTGCCTGGGAGCTGCAGGGGTCGGGTAGCTACGAGCAGTACTTC. Its protein product is CAWELQGSGSYEQYF.

Concerning this clone: One end of the junction is discordant with germline, which a read error may explain. The CDR3 nucleotides read TGTGCCAGCTCGCGGCGCACCGGGATAAAAGGGAACGCTGAAGCTTTCTTT. Its protein product is CASSRRTGIKGNAEAFF. This chain uses TRBV18 with TRBJ1-1; D gene ambiguous. The germline V gene encodes CDR1 KGHSH and CDR2 LQKENI. This CDR3 contains 17 residues.

The genes are TRBV27 and TRBJ2-5; 9 nucleotides align to TRBD2. The CDR3 runs to 16 residues. In germline, CDR1 is MNHEY, CDR2 SMNVEV (reference sequence). With V trimmed by 0 bases and J by 6 bases, 8 bases remained unmatched. DNA of the CDR3: TGTGCCAGCAGTTTATCGGCTAGCGGGACTATGAAGACCCAGTACTTC. Protein sequence: CASSLSASGTMKTQYF.

This chain joins TRBV5-5 and TRBJ2-7; 8 bases agree with TRBD1. Germline V gene data show CDR1 as SGHKS and CDR2 as YYEKEE (reference sequence). V was clipped by 2 bases and J by 2 bases; unmatched bases: 12. This CDR3 is 17 amino acids long. The CDR3 bases are TGTGCCAGCAGCTTTTCTTTTCCGGGACAGGAGACCTACGAGCAGTACTTC. It translates to CASSFSFPGQETYEQYF.

The rearrangement links TRBV6-5 to TRBJ2-2, with 9 positions matching TRBD2. The ends lost 7 bases at V and 7 bases at J; junction bases unmatched: 4. Germline V gene sequence: CDR1 MNHEY, CDR2 SVGAGI. CDR3 length equals 13 residues. The CDR3 loop is CASNRGGVGELFF. CDR3 nucleotides: TGTGCCAGCAATCGCGGGGGGGTCGGGGAGCTGTTTTTT.

V gene TRBV7-2 combines with J gene TRBJ1-1; D not resolved. CDR3 length equals 14 residues. CDR1 is SGHTA and CDR2 is FQGNSA in the germline V gene. Trimming pared 3 bases from V and 1 base from J, leaving 9 bases between. The CDR3 coding sequence is TGTGCCAGCAGCTTTACTCACTGGAACACTGAAGCTTTCTTT. This translates into CASSFTHWNTEAFF.

The chain has TRBV7-9 and TRBJ1-1, with TRBD1 matching over 8 bases. Per germline, CDR1 SEHNR and CDR2 FQNEAQ (reference sequence). The CDR3 spans 17 residues. Unmatched junction bases numbered 11, after V lost 5 bases and J lost 0 bases. The CDR3 DNA reads TGTGCCAGCAGCACCCGACAGGGGAGGGCCCTGAACACTGAAGCTTTCTTT. This gives the protein CASSTRQGRALNTEAFF.

The genes are TRBV2 and TRBJ2-7; weak D call: TRBD1 (6 bases). The CDR3 consists of 14 residues. CDR1 and CDR2 (germline): SNHLY, FYNNEI. V lost 5 bases to trimming and J lost 0 bases, with 11 bases between them. In nucleotides, the CDR3 is TGTGCCAGCAGTTCCGGGACAAACTCCTACGAGCAGTACTTC. Its protein product is CASSSGTNSYEQYF.

This chain connects TRBV19 to TRBJ2-1, with 11 nucleotides matching TRBD1. CDR1 is LNHDA and CDR2 is SQIVND in the germline V gene (reference sequence). This CDR3 has 16 amino acids. V dropped 5 bases and J dropped 4; count of bases not matched to a gene: 7. The CDR3 region has the DNA TGTGCCAGTAGTGGCTGGACAGGGGGCCTGTACAATGAGCAGTTCTTC. Translation: CASSGWTGGLYNEQFF.

V and J are TRBV7-9 and TRBJ2-5; D might be TRBD1 (6 bases). The CDR3 has 16 residues. Trimming cost V 5 bases and J 1 base, with 17 bases left between them. CDR1 and CDR2 (germline): SEHNR, FQNEAQ (reference sequence). Here the CDR3 reads CASSATPGHIQETQYF. In DNA form, the CDR3 reads TGTGCCAGCAGCGCGACGCCGGGACATATCCAAGAGACCCAGTACTTC. The entire variable domain, with the rest obtained from reference TRBV7-9 and TRBJ2-5, is as follows: DTGVSQNPRHKITKRGQNVTFRCDPISEHNRLYWYRQTLGQGPEFLTYFQNEAQLEKSRLLSDRFSAERPKGSFSTLEIQRTEQGDSAMYLCASSATPGHIQETQYFGPGTRLLVL.

Here the CDR3 DNA reads TGTGCCAGCAGTTTATCTACCGGGACAGGGGCTGAAGCTTTCTTT. It is translated as CASSLSTGTGAEAFF. The gene calls are TRBV28 and TRBJ1-1, with TRBD1 matching over 10 bases. The CDR3 covers 15 residues. In germline, CDR1 is MDHEN, CDR2 SYDVKM. Trimming removed 1 base from V and 6 bases from J; junction bases left unmatched: 5.

The CDR3 DNA reads TGTGCCAGCAGCTTGATGCGGGCCGCAGATACGCAGTATTTT. This gives the protein CASSLMRAADTQYF. The J gene is TRBJ2-3, the V gene TRBV5-5; a possible D gene is TRBD2 (5 bases). The germline CDR1 and CDR2 sequences are SGHKS and YYEKEE (reference sequence). Trimming took 1 base from V and 4 from J, leaving 10 bases between them. CDR3 length: 14 amino acids.

The gene calls are TRBV7-3 and TRBJ2-1; the match to TRBD2 covers 7 bases. Germline-derived CDR1 and CDR2 are SGHTA and FQGTGA. J was trimmed by 9 bases and V by 1 base; bases with no gene match: 12. This CDR3 has 16 residues. The DNA for the CDR3 is TGTGCCAGCAGCTTAAATCCTAGCGGAGGGGTGGGTGAGCAGTTCTTC. Amino acids: CASSLNPSGGVGEQFF.

This chain joins TRBV7-9 and TRBJ2-6, with 8 bases lining up with TRBD1. J was trimmed by 3 bases and V by 5 bases; bases with no gene match: 3. The length of the CDR3 is 15 residues. Germline V gene data show CDR1 as SEHNR and CDR2 as FQNEAQ (reference sequence). CDR3 nucleotide sequence: TGTGCCAGCAGCGGCAGGGGGCTTGGGGCCAACGTCCTGACTTTC. Translating it yields CASSGRGLGANVLTF.

In this sample, this clone turned up once. The chain employs TRBV6-5 and TRBJ1-2, with TRBD1 matching 8 bases. The trim removed 0 bases at V and 8 bases at J, leaving 5 bases unmatched. CDR3 length equals 14 residues. Germline V lookup: CDR1 MNHEY, CDR2 SVGAGI. This CDR3 is CASSYSVRGHGYTF. The CDR3 nucleotides read TGTGCCAGCAGTTACTCCGTCAGGGGGCACGGCTACACCTTC.

The V gene is TRBV5-4, the J gene TRBJ1-2, with D uncertain. V lost 0 bases to trimming and J lost 7 bases, with 16 bases between them. There are 15 residues in the CDR3. The germline V gene has CDR1 SGHNT and CDR2 YYREEE (reference sequence). For the CDR3, the DNA is TGTGCCAGCAGCTTGGTAGCGGGGATGGGCCTTGGCTACACCTTC. As protein: CASSLVAGMGLGYTF.

The CDR3 reads CASSPPRPGGTEAFF. Written as DNA, the CDR3 is TGTGCCAGCAGTCCCCCCCGGCCGGGGGGTACTGAAGCTTTCTTT. The V and J genes are TRBV27 and TRBJ1-1; maybe TRBD1 (5 bases). CDR1 MNHEY and CDR2 SMNVEV come from the germline V gene (reference sequence). CDR3 size: 15 residues. Trimming pared 5 bases from V and 5 bases from J, leaving 18 bases between.

The genes are TRBV7-9 and TRBJ1-1, with D possibly matching TRBD1 (5 bases). Trimming took 5 bases from V and 5 from J, leaving 12 bases between them. The CDR3 contains 13 residues. The V gene's germline CDR1 is SEHNR and CDR2 FQNEAQ (reference sequence). The CDR3 loop reads CASSPAGGTEAFF. The CDR3 DNA reads as TGTGCCAGCAGCCCCGCGGGGGGAACTGAAGCTTTCTTT.